This T cell receptor (beta chain) was captured in a study of response to subunit inactivated influenza vaccine. This clonotype was found a few times. Germline values: CDR1 MDHEN, CDR2 SYDVKM. CDR3 length equals 16 residues. Trimming removed 6 bases from V and 0 bases from J, with 12 bases in between. TCRdb analysed the RT-PCR reads with MiXCR anew, one entry per CDR3 protein. Of more than 450,000 distinct CDR3 sequences listed, 11% were seen once; the top ten hold approximately 11%. Separately, the same data were catalogued under a study of T cells expressing NK-cell markers. That work states: 5'RACE template switching with UMIs produced the TCR beta cDNA. CD3+CD56+NKG2C+, CD3+CD56+NKG2C- and CD3+CD56-NKG2C+ T cells, once sorted, supplied the TCR beta repertoires. These same clonotypes (in a few donors) also led the CD3+CD56-NKG2C+ fraction.

Material: PBMCs from blood, obtained on the day of vaccination. The clonotype was recovered from a man aged 45-60 years who received an inactivated influenza vaccine. The gene calls are TRBV28 and TRBJ2-6; D is undetermined. The CDR3 region has the DNA TGTGCCAGCAGCCCCCTCGCCTACTCTGGGGCCAACGTCCTGACTTTC. Protein product: CASSPLAYSGANVLTF.